The 32 T cell receptor beta chains below come from one sample, sequenced in a study of blood T cell repertoires in COVID-19. Sequenced by immunoSEQ multiplex PCR; TCRdb stores in-frame clones only, minus some. The sample consists of 80,000 or so clones, approximately 78% of them appearing once. What was sequenced was peripheral blood. Every receptor here comes from a woman in her 70s with acute or convalescent COVID-19.

The chain has TRBV12-3 or TRBV12-4 and TRBJ2-5; D uncertain. This CDR3 region has 13 residues. Trimming pared 3 bases from V and 5 bases from J, leaving 10 bases between. Here the CDR3 DNA reads TGTGCCAGCAGTTTTGGCCCTGCCGAGACCCAGTACTTC. The encoded protein is CASSFGPAETQYF.

The chain combines TRBV12-3 or TRBV12-4 with TRBJ2-5; D is uncertain. V lost 8 bases, J lost 7 bases, and 11 bases lay in between. CDR3 length equals 11 residues. The CDR3 coding sequence is TGTGCCAGCGGGCCCCCGAGGACCCAGTACTTC. Its protein product is CASGPPRTQYF.

This clone was seen once. The chain has TRBV11-3 and TRBJ2-2; D unclear. V lost 5 bases to trimming and J lost 7 bases, with 11 bases between them. Looked up from germline, CDR1 is SGHNT and CDR2 is YENEEA. CDR3 length: 13 residues. The CDR3 region has the DNA TGTGCCAGCAGCCCCACCGAGATCGGGGAGCTGTTTTTT. It specifies CASSPTEIGELFF.

This rearrangement joins TRBV3-1 (or the pseudogene TRBV3-2) to TRBJ2-7; possible D gene TRBD1, 5 bases. Trimming removed 4 bases at V and 3 bases at J, with 16 bases between. The CDR3 has 15 amino acids. From germline, CDR1 is LGHDT and CDR2 YNNKEL (reference sequence). CDR3 protein: CASSPGTGGLYEQYF. For the CDR3, the DNA is TGTGCCAGCAGCCCCGGAACAGGTGGTCTCTACGAGCAGTACTTC.

The V gene is TRBV19, the J gene TRBJ1-3, with no clear D. The CDR3 loop spans 14 amino acids. Trimming stripped 1 base from V and 2 bases from J, with 6 bases between. From germline, CDR1 is LNHDA and CDR2 SQIVND (reference sequence). The CDR3 loop is CASSIAGAGNTIYF. CDR3 in DNA: TGTGCCAGTAGTATAGCAGGTGCTGGAAACACCATATATTTT.

The chain joins TRBV5-1 to TRBJ2-1; unclear D gene. The CDR3 runs to 14 residues. V dropped 2 bases and J dropped 5 bases, with 11 bases sitting between them. CDR1 SGHRS and CDR2 YFSETQ come from the germline V gene. CDR3: CASSLSPGDNEQFF. CDR3 coding DNA: TGCGCCAGCAGCTTAAGTCCGGGTGACAATGAGCAGTTCTTC.

This clone was seen a few times. V is TRBV5-1 and J is TRBJ2-7; 7 nucleotides agree with TRBD1. This CDR3 region has 16 residues. Germline V CDR1 and CDR2: SGHRS, YFSETQ. J gave up 5 bases and V 3 bases, and 14 bases lay outside the gene matches. The CDR3 is CASSSHRQGRLDEQYF. CDR3 bases: TGCGCCAGCAGCTCCCATCGACAGGGAAGGTTGGACGAGCAGTACTTC.

The chain is built from TRBV7-9 and TRBJ2-7, with D maybe TRBD1 (6 bases). V shed 3 bases and J shed 9 bases, with 9 bases lying between them. Germline CDR1 and CDR2: SEHNR and FQNEAQ (reference sequence). The CDR3 runs to 11 residues. The DNA of the CDR3 is TGTGCCAGCAGCTTGGACAGTTTGCAGTACTTC. Translation gives CASSLDSLQYF.

This clone was detected only once. The chain employs TRBV10-3 and TRBJ2-6; D remains ambiguous. Germline values: CDR1 ENHRY, CDR2 SYGVKD. V lost 0 bases and J 0 bases, leaving 9 bases between the germline ends. This CDR3 is built from 17 residues. The CDR3 bases are TGTGCCATCAGTGAGTCGCGGTCTCTCTCTGGGGCCAACGTCCTGACTTTC. It codes for CAISESRSLSGANVLTF.

The chain employs TRBV9 and TRBJ1-2, with 9 bases identical to TRBD1. The ends lost 4 bases at V and 4 bases at J; junction bases unmatched: 5. The CDR3 sequence is 14 residues long. Germline values: CDR1 SGDLS, CDR2 YYNGEE. The CDR3 coding sequence is TGTGCCAGCAGCACCCCACAGGGGGCCTATGGCTACACCTTC. This encodes CASSTPQGAYGYTF.

This clone turned up a few times. The chain joins TRBV15 to TRBJ1-2; 10 bases line up with TRBD1. Germline lookup yields CDR1 LNHNV and CDR2 YYDKDF (reference sequence). The V segment lost 0 bases and the J segment 5 bases; nucleotides outside the gene matches: 9. This CDR3 comprises 17 residues. The CDR3, as DNA: TGTGCCACCAGCAGAGAGAGGTCCGGGACAGGGGAATATGGCTACACCTTC. Residues: CATSRERSGTGEYGYTF. Supplemented by reference TRBV15 and TRBJ1-2, the full variable domain reads DAMVIQNPRYQVTQFGKPVTLSCSQTLNHNVMYWYQQKSSQAPKLLFHYYDKDFNNEADTPDNFQSRRPNTSFCFLDIRSPGLGDTAMYLCATSRERSGTGEYGYTFGSGTRLTVV.

This chain uses TRBV25-1 with TRBJ2-5; possibly TRBD2 for D (7 bases). Germline V gene sequence: CDR1 MGHDK, CDR2 SYGVNS. The CDR3 runs 14 residues. Trimming shortened V by 5 bases and J by 1 base, and 11 bases separated the two germline ends. Here the CDR3 reads CASSRGGSQETQYF. The CDR3 DNA reads TGTGCCAGCAGTAGGGGGGGCTCCCAAGAGACCCAGTACTTC.

The chain employs TRBV15 and TRBJ2-7; the D gene is possibly TRBD1 (5 bases). The CDR3 runs to 13 residues. V lost 8 bases, J lost 2 bases, and 13 bases lay in between. CDR1 and CDR2 (germline): LNHNV, YYDKDF (reference sequence). The CDR3 region is CATGQGVAYEQYF. The CDR3 nucleotides read TGTGCCACCGGGCAGGGCGTCGCCTACGAGCAGTACTTC.

The chain uses TRBV6-2 or TRBV6-3 and TRBJ2-7, with 7 positions matching TRBD2. V was clipped by 4 bases and J by 2 bases; unmatched bases: 11. Germline V gene sequence: CDR1 MNHEY, CDR2 SVGEGT. The CDR3 loop spans 16 amino acids. CDR3 in amino acids: CASSWGSSGVTYEQYF. Written as DNA, the CDR3 is TGTGCCAGCAGTTGGGGATCAAGCGGGGTAACCTACGAGCAGTACTTC.

The chain joins TRBV29-1 to TRBJ2-2, with 8 nucleotides matching TRBD2. This CDR3 is built from 14 residues. Germline CDR1 and CDR2: SQVTM and ANQGSEA. Germline trimming cut 4 bases from V and 2 bases from J; bases unmatched to any gene: 3. CDR3 residues: CSVVTSGNTGELFF. The DNA of the CDR3 is TGCAGCGTTGTTACTAGCGGAAACACCGGGGAGCTGTTTTTT.

This chain uses TRBV7-9 with TRBJ2-1; perhaps TRBD1 as D (5 bases). Germline lookup yields CDR1 SEHNR and CDR2 FQNEAQ (reference sequence). V was cut by 1 base and J by 11 bases, with 9 bases left in between. The CDR3 consists of 12 residues. Here the CDR3 DNA reads TGTGCCAGCAGCTTAGAGGGGCTCAAGCAGTTCTTC. Translated: CASSLEGLKQFF.

This clone was counted a single time. The chain recombines TRBV7-3 with TRBJ2-3; the match to TRBD2 covers 7 bases. The V gene's germline CDR1 is SGHTA and CDR2 FQGTGA. The CDR3 covers 15 residues. J was trimmed by 3 bases and V by 2 bases; bases with no gene match: 5. CDR3 coding DNA: TGTGCCAGCAGCTTAGCGGGAGTCACAACAGATACGCAGTATTTT. Encoded protein: CASSLAGVTTDTQYF.

This clone was detected only once. The chain combines TRBV5-6 with TRBJ2-5; no clear D gene. The CDR3 has 13 residues. CDR1 is SGHDT, CDR2 YYEEEE, per germline. The V gene lost 4 bases and the J gene lost 4 bases, with 11 bases spanning the gap. The CDR3 nucleotides are TGTGCCAGCAGCCCCAGTGCTCGAGAGACCCAGTACTTC. Translated, it gives CASSPSARETQYF. The full variable domain, in which reference TRBV5-6 and TRBJ2-5 provide the parts outside the CDR3, is DAGVTQSPTHLIKTRGQQVTLRCSPKSGHDTVSWYQQALGQGPQFIFQYYEEEERQRGNFPDRFSGHQFPNYSSELNVNALLLGDSALYLCASSPSARETQYFGPGTRLLVL.

CDR3 sequence reads: CASKGLAGQQETQYF. For the CDR3, the DNA is TGTGCCAGCAAAGGACTAGCGGGGCAACAAGAGACCCAGTACTTC. V is TRBV2 and J is TRBJ2-5, with TRBD2 identical over 12 bases. The CDR3 covers 15 residues. J gave up 2 bases and V 7 bases, and 5 bases lay outside the gene matches. Germline CDR1 is SNHLY and CDR2 is FYNNEI.

The V call is TRBV7-6, the J call TRBJ2-3; TRBD1 might be the D (6 bases). Germline CDR1 reads SGHVS; CDR2 reads FNYEAQ. This CDR3 comprises 17 residues. V lost 2 bases to trimming and J lost 4 bases, with 19 bases between them. CDR3 loop: CASSLYLGGSVADTQYF. CDR3 nucleotides: TGTGCCAGCAGCTTATATCTTGGGGGCTCGGTTGCAGATACGCAGTATTTT.

This clone was counted many times. The chain has TRBV10-2 and TRBJ1-2; no definite D call. In germline, CDR1 is WSHSY, CDR2 SAAADI. Trimming shortened V by 7 bases and J by 3 bases, and 6 bases separated the two germline ends. The CDR3 has 11 amino acids. The CDR3 sequence is CASTADYGYTF. CDR3 nucleotides: TGCGCCAGCACAGCGGACTATGGCTACACCTTC.

This chain uses TRBV3-1 (or the pseudogene TRBV3-2) with TRBJ1-4, with no clear D. Trimming took off 4 bases at V and 8 bases at J, with 5 bases between the two ends. Germline V gene data show CDR1 as LGHDT and CDR2 as YNNKEL (reference sequence). CDR3 length: 11 residues. In DNA form, the CDR3 reads TGTGCCAGCAGCCCGGGAGAAAAACTGTTTTTT. Protein sequence: CASSPGEKLFF.

The chain carries TRBV10-2 and TRBJ1-1, with a weak D call TRBD1 (6 bases). The V end was cut by 0 bases, the J end by 1 base, with 12 bases between. The germline CDR1 and CDR2 sequences are WSHSY and SAAADI. This CDR3 region has 16 residues. The CDR3 bases are TGCGCCAGCAGTGAGTCCGCCGGACAGCCGAACACTGAAGCTTTCTTT. Its translation: CASSESAGQPNTEAFF.

This sequence joins TRBV25-1 and TRBJ2-7, with no clear D. Per germline, CDR1 MGHDK and CDR2 SYGVNS. V was cut by 5 bases and J by 12 bases, with 14 bases left in between. CDR3 length: 11 amino acids. DNA of the CDR3: TGTGCCAGCAGTCAGACTTCGACTCGGTACTTC. This sequence encodes CASSQTSTRYF.

V usage is TRBV14 and J usage is TRBJ1-2; unclear D gene. Per the germline V gene, CDR1 is SGHDN and CDR2 is FVKESK. This CDR3 is built from 16 residues. V dropped 5 bases and J dropped 6 bases, with 22 bases sitting between them. CDR3 bases: TGTGCCAGCAGCAGGATTAGCGACCCAATGCTGAATGGCTACACCTTC. This translates into CASSRISDPMLNGYTF.

The rearrangement uses TRBV3-1 (or the pseudogene TRBV3-2) and TRBJ1-2; 7 bases match TRBD1. Germline-derived CDR1 and CDR2 are LGHDT and YNNKEL (reference sequence). This CDR3 spans 14 amino acids. The junction had 6 bases not matched to a gene; V was cut back by 4 bases and J by 4 bases. In nucleotides, the CDR3 is TGTGCCAGCAGCCGCCCAGGGGGTGTCTATGGCTACACCTTC. Amino acids: CASSRPGGVYGYTF.

The CDR3 loop is CAWSTSGPYEQYF. CDR3 nucleotides: TGTGCCTGGTCAACTAGCGGTCCCTACGAGCAGTACTTC. The rearrangement joins TRBV30 to TRBJ2-7, with 8 bases lining up with TRBD2. Germline assignment: CDR1 GTSNPN and CDR2 SVGIG (reference sequence). The CDR3 totals 13 residues. With V trimmed by 5 bases and J by 2 bases, 5 bases remained unmatched.

The V gene is TRBV12-3 or TRBV12-4, the J gene TRBJ2-5; 7 bases are a match to TRBD1. This CDR3 comprises 13 residues. J was trimmed by 5 bases and V by 6 bases; bases with no gene match: 6. The CDR3 DNA sequence: TGTGCCAGCAGACGAGGGGGCCGGGAGACCCAGTACTTC. Translation: CASRRGGRETQYF.

The CDR3: CASSVGLAGGGDTQYF. The CDR3 DNA is TGTGCCAGCAGCGTCGGACTAGCGGGAGGGGGAGATACGCAGTATTTT. V is TRBV11-3 and J is TRBJ2-3; 15 bases match TRBD2. V shed 5 bases and J 5 bases; nucleotides not matched to a gene: 5. The length of the CDR3 is 16 residues. Looked up from germline, CDR1 is SGHNT and CDR2 is YENEEA.

This chain connects TRBV19 to TRBJ2-1; a weak D match, TRBD2 (6 bases). The CDR3 totals 15 residues. Trimming cost V 5 bases and J 4 bases, with 15 bases left between them. The germline V gene encodes CDR1 LNHDA and CDR2 SQIVND (reference sequence). CDR3 region: CASSPGDLTYNEQFF. In nucleotides, the CDR3 is TGTGCCAGTAGTCCTGGGGACTTAACTTACAATGAGCAGTTCTTC.

The V gene is TRBV5-6, the J gene TRBJ1-5, with 9 bases matching TRBD1. The CDR3 extends over 15 amino acids. The V and J ends lost 4 bases and 5 bases, in that order; junction bases with no gene match: 7. Germline V gene data show CDR1 as SGHDT and CDR2 as YYEEEE. The chain's CDR3 is CASSMTGGGDQPQHF. CDR3 sequence (DNA): TGTGCCAGCAGCATGACAGGGGGTGGGGATCAGCCCCAGCATTTT.

The CDR3 DNA reads TGTGCCATCGGTAGCGGGACTGAGGAAATATACAATGAGCAGTTCTTC. Its protein is CAIGSGTEEIYNEQFF. The V call is TRBV10-3, the J call TRBJ2-1; 8 positions match TRBD2. This CDR3 has 16 residues. The germline CDR1 and CDR2 sequences are ENHRY and SYGVKD. Trimming cost V 8 bases and J 4 bases; bases outside gene matches: 13.